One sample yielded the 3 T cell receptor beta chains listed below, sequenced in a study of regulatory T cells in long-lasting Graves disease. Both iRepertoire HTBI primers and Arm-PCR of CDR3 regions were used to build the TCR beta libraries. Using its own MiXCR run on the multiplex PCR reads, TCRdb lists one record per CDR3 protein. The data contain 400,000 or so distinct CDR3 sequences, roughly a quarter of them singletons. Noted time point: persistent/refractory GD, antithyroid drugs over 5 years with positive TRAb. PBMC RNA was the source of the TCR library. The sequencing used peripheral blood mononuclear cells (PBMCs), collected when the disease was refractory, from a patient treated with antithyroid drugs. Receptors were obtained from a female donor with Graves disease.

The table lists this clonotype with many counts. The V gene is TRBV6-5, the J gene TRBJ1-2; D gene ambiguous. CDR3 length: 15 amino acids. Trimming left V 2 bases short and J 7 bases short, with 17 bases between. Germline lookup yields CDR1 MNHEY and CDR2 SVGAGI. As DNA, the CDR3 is TGTGCCAGCAGTTACAGAGGGATGGGAGGGTCTGGCTACACCTTC. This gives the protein CASSYRGMGGSGYTF.

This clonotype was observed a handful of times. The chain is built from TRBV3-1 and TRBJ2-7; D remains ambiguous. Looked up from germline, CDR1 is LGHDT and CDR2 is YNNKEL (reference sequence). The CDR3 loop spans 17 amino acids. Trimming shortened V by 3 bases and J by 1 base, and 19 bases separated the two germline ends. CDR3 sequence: CASSQADLGPTSYEQYF. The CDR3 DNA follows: TGTGCCAGCAGCCAGGCGGACCTCGGGCCTACATCCTACGAGCAGTACTTC.

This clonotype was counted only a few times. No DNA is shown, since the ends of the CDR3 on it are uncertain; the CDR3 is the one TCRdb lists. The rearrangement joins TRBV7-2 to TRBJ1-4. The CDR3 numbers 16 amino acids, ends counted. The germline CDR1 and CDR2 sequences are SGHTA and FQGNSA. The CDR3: CASSFLEKSTNEKLFF.